Each of the 14 T cell receptor beta chains below was sequenced from the same sample in a study of cytomegalovirus exposure and HLA in healthy donors. The primer mix had 60 Vbeta and 13 Jbeta primers. Clones were sequenced by immunoSEQ multiplex PCR, and TCRdb holds only the in-frame ones, with some missing. The table lists approximately 100,000 clones, 65% to 80% of them singletons. The sequenced material came from PBMCs. The source is a human donor in good health.

The chain joins TRBV19 to TRBJ1-5, with D tentatively TRBD1 (6 bases). Germline V lookup: CDR1 LNHDA, CDR2 SQIVND (reference sequence). Trimming shortened V by 4 bases and J by 1 base, and 8 bases separated the two germline ends. The CDR3 spans 14 residues. This chain's CDR3 is CASSTGTSNQPQHF. CDR3 nucleotides: TGTGCCAGTAGTACTGGGACAAGCAATCAGCCCCAGCATTTT.

The chain is built from TRBV4-3 and TRBJ2-3; 10 nucleotides agree with TRBD1. V was clipped by 4 bases and J by 10 bases; unmatched bases: 11. CDR3 length equals 15 residues. Germline-derived CDR1 and CDR2 are LGHNA and YSLEER. The CDR3 DNA follows: TGCGCCAGCAGCCGAGACAGGGGGCTCGGTATCGCGCAGTATTTT. This encodes CASSRDRGLGIAQYF.

The chain is built from TRBV6-4 and TRBJ1-2; no definite D call. Germline CDR1 MRHNA, CDR2 SNTAGT. The V end lost 3 bases, the J end lost 8 bases, and 10 bases lay between the germline ends. This CDR3 region has 12 residues. The CDR3: CASSEGGYGYTF. CDR3 DNA: TGTGCCAGCAGTGAGGGAGGATACGGCTACACCTTC.

V usage is TRBV4-3 and J usage is TRBJ2-7; 9 positions match TRBD2. V lost 0 bases and J lost 2; bases outside the gene matches: 11. This CDR3 is built from 18 residues. The germline CDR1 and CDR2 sequences are LGHNA and YSLEER. This chain's CDR3 is CASSQDSGLAGRTYEQYF. CDR3 DNA sequence: TGCGCCAGCAGCCAAGATTCTGGGCTAGCGGGGAGAACCTACGAGCAGTACTTC.

This clone has just a few counts. The CDR3 loop is CASSLSQLAYEQYF. CDR3 bases: TGTGCCAGCAGCTTAAGTCAGCTAGCCTACGAGCAGTACTTC. The chain joins TRBV11-2 to TRBJ2-7; D unclear. The germline V and J ends were trimmed by 2 bases and 2 bases, with 10 bases remaining between them. The CDR3 is 14 amino acids. Germline V lookup: CDR1 SGHAT, CDR2 FQNNGV.

The chain recombines TRBV30 with TRBJ2-1; possible D gene TRBD1, 8 bases. This CDR3 has 14 amino acids. Germline V CDR1 and CDR2: GTSNPN, SVGIG (reference sequence). The V gene lost 4 bases and the J gene lost 4 bases, with 14 bases spanning the gap. CDR3 loop: CAWTTGGVYNEQFF. The CDR3 DNA reads TGTGCCTGGACCACAGGGGGGGTATACAATGAGCAGTTCTTC.

The rearrangement links TRBV10-3 to TRBJ2-2; a possible D gene is TRBD2 (6 bases). With 5 bases removed from V and 0 bases from J, the gap between germline ends came to 10 bases. Germline V lookup: CDR1 ENHRY, CDR2 SYGVKD. The CDR3 is 15 amino acids. The CDR3, as DNA: TGTGCCATCAGTTACGGGGGAACGAACACCGGGGAGCTGTTTTTT. Amino acids: CAISYGGTNTGELFF.

This clone occurred once. The chain carries TRBV12-5 and TRBJ1-1; D is ambiguous. This CDR3 comprises 13 residues. V was shortened by 4 bases and J by 11 bases, with 17 bases between the two germline ends. CDR1 and CDR2 from the germline V gene are LGHNT and FRNRAP. The CDR3 DNA sequence: TGTGCTAGTGGTTGGGGAGGCCAATCGGAGGCTTTCTTT. It codes for CASGWGGQSEAFF.

This clone was seen just once. This chain connects TRBV5-6 to TRBJ2-7, with D perhaps TRBD2 (5 bases). Trimming pared 4 bases from V and 4 bases from J, leaving 15 bases between. Per the germline V gene, CDR1 is SGHDT and CDR2 is YYEEEE. This CDR3 is built from 14 residues. The CDR3 DNA reads as TGTGCCAGCAGCCCCTCGATCCAGCGGTACGAGCAGTACTTC. Protein: CASSPSIQRYEQYF.

The chain combines TRBV9 with TRBJ2-5; TRBD2 matches at 7 bases. Germline V CDR1 and CDR2: SGDLS, YYNGEE. This CDR3 contains 15 residues. V was clipped by 4 bases and J by 3 bases; unmatched bases: 9. The CDR3: CASSLGLTSKETQYF. In DNA, the CDR3 is TGTGCCAGCAGCTTGGGACTAACCAGCAAAGAGACCCAGTACTTC.

The chain employs TRBV7-2 and TRBJ2-7, with D maybe TRBD2 (6 bases). The CDR3 loop spans 15 amino acids. Trimming shortened V by 5 bases and J by 0 bases, and 14 bases separated the two germline ends. Germline lookup yields CDR1 SGHTA and CDR2 FQGNSA. The CDR3 region is CASSRRDSSSYEQYF. The CDR3 DNA reads as TGTGCCAGCAGCCGGCGGGACTCAAGCTCCTACGAGCAGTACTTC.

This clone turned up a few times. The rearrangement uses TRBV20-1 and TRBJ1-3; tentative D call: TRBD1 (5 bases). The CDR3 spans 11 residues. V lost 6 bases to trimming and J lost 8 bases, with 11 bases between them. The germline V gene encodes CDR1 DFQATT and CDR2 SNEGSKA (reference sequence). CDR3 bases: TGCAGTGCCAGAAAGGGGTACACCATATATTTT. As protein: CSARKGYTIYF.

CDR3 residues: CASSLRTRTPGTQYF. CDR3 nucleotides: TGTGCCAGCAGCTTGAGGACTAGAACCCCGGGGACCCAGTACTTC. J is TRBJ2-5 and V is TRBV5-4; 7 bases map to TRBD2. J gave up 7 bases and V 1 base, and 10 bases lay outside the gene matches. From germline, CDR1 is SGHNT and CDR2 YYREEE (reference sequence). The CDR3 length is 15 residues.

V usage is TRBV5-6 and J usage is TRBJ1-5, with 9 bases matching TRBD1. After removal of 4 bases from V and 4 bases from J, the junction contained 6 bases not matched to a gene. The CDR3 runs 15 residues. CDR1 and CDR2 from the germline V gene are SGHDT and YYEEEE. CDR3 sequence: CASSENRGPNQPQHF. The DNA of the CDR3 is TGTGCCAGCAGCGAAAACAGGGGGCCGAATCAGCCCCAGCATTTT.